A single TCR beta chain is shown here with its context. Its target antigen remains unknown. Base qualities are not recorded, but no much larger clone differs from it by a single base. Ficoll-Paque density gradient centrifugation was used to isolate PBMCs. V lost 5 bases and J lost 15 bases; the stretch between them is 8 bases long. In the germline V gene, CDR1 corresponds to SGHTA and CDR2 to FQGNSA. From the cysteine through the phenylalanine, the CDR3 covers 9 amino acids. Just the 27-base CDR3 DNA is kept, in frame starting at base 1. These data are taken from a study of T-cell memory formation after mild COVID-19 (dated by TCRdb to the early 2020s). Notes on the research overall: TCR sequence clusters from the two donors were largely donor specific. In a couple of donors, T-cell clones that expanded and contracted after mild COVID-19 were tracked by sequencing TCRalpha and TCRbeta repertoires over time. The cohort comprised two young, previously healthy adult volunteers, one female and one male. Results and caveats for the whole study, not just this receptor: Clones contracting from day 15 to 85 had balanced CD4/CD8 phenotypes, while a second wave expanding from day 15 to 37 was biased towards CD4+. The second-wave clones that peaked on day 37 were not confirmed to be SARS-CoV-2 specific. Some responding clones were detected in pre-infection memory, suggesting pre-existing cross-reactive memory T cells joined the SARS-CoV-2 response. Contracting CD4+ clones were found mainly in CM and EM memory subsets, while CD8+ clones were enriched in EMRA. Only a couple of mild cases were covered in the study, and larger cohorts including severe cases with pre-infection samples were considered necessary.

The sample was run on an Illumina NovaSeq 6000. TCRalpha and TCRbeta cDNA libraries were built by 5'RACE with constant-segment primers, adding sample barcodes and unique molecular identifiers. RNA was extracted from every sample with Trizol reagent. Library amplification was performed in two PCR steps, and a second sample barcode and Illumina TruSeq adapters were introduced in the second step. Libraries were sequenced on an Illumina NovaSeq with 2 x 150 bp paired-end reads. In the authors' own workflow: Reads were demultiplexed and collapsed into UMI-guided consensus sequences with migec v1.2.7. Using mixcr v2.1.11, UMI consensuses were aligned to TRA and TRB V and J templates and then assembled into clonotypes. A clonotype was counted as expanded or contracted only if both edgeR and NoisET called the change significant, with noise models trained on biological replicates. For edgeR calls, the cutoffs were a false discovery rate-adjusted p below 0.01 and a log2 fold-change threshold of 1. PCA with hierarchical clustering of max-normalized trajectories of the 1000 most abundant clonotypes was used as exploratory dynamics analysis. The CD4 or CD8 phenotype of responding clones was assigned using the separately sequenced CD4+ and CD8+ repertoires. TCRdb itself trimmed the public reads at Q25 with fastp, ran MiXCR and retained productive beta chains. Under each unique CDR3 protein, matching rows form one entry showing the most common genes and DNA. The V and J calls reflect TCRdb's pipeline rather than the authors' work. The sample table contains more than 110,000 distinct CDR3 sequences; only one count was recorded for 11% to 15% of them. The biggest ten clones account for around 27% of the sample.

Sequenced sample: PBMCs or a T cell subset sorted from them (not recorded which). This TCR was recovered from an adult woman who had mild COVID-19 (a few samples of this study predate the infection). The sample titles of this study are shuffled in the database, so cell type and time point are left out; the donor was told from shared clones. The rearranged segments are TRBV7-2 and TRBJ2-1; the D gene lacks a confident call. CDR3 reads: CASSPAWFF. The DNA sequence is TGTGCCAGCAGCCCGGCGTGGTTCTTC. This CDR3, with the reference TRBV7-2 and TRBJ2-1 proteins standing in past its ends, gives the full variable domain GAGVSQSPSNKVTEKGKDVELRCDPISGHTALYWYRQSLGQGLEFLIYFQGNSAPDKSGLPSDRFSAERTGGSVSTLTIQRTQQEDSAVYLCASSPAWFFGPGTRLTVL.